Listed below are T cell receptor beta chains from one sample, sequenced in a study of blood T cell repertoires in COVID-19. TCRdb's copy holds only in-frame clones and misses some; the assay was immunoSEQ multiplex PCR. The sample has 350,000 to 500,000 clones, about 88% seen once. The sequencing input was PBMCs or T cells enriched from blood (not recorded which). These receptors originate from a woman aged 18-29 years who had been exposed to COVID-19. Each CDR3 is given with its conserved first and last residue. Each record gives: V gene, J gene, clone size, CDR3 length, D gene, CDR3 protein, CDR3 DNA. A D gene is named only where the DNA matches it firmly. Some rows mark clone size as missing; the rest say once, few, many or name a class of expanded clone.

>TRBV6-5|TRBJ2-7|-|14|TRBD2
CASSYSTSAYEQYF
TGTGCCAGCAGTTACTCGACTAGCGCCTACGAGCAGTACTTC
>TRBV28|TRBJ1-2|-|14|TRBD1
CASSLWDRGNGYTF
TGTGCCAGCAGTTTATGGGACAGGGGGAATGGCTACACCTTC
>TRBV24-1|TRBJ2-1|-|15|-
CATSDSSPPDNEQFF
TGTGCCACCAGTGACTCTAGCCCTCCTGACAATGAGCAGTTCTTC
>TRBV18|TRBJ2-7|-|15|TRBD1
CASSPGTGGSYEQYF
TGTGCCAGCTCACCAGGGACAGGGGGCAGCTACGAGCAGTACTTC
>TRBV7-2|TRBJ1-2|-|15|TRBD1
CASSLLGTGGRSYTF
TGTGCCAGCAGCTTATTGGGGACAGGGGGCAGAAGCTACACCTTC
>TRBV18|TRBJ2-7|-|16|TRBD2
CASSLISGTVSYEQYF
TGTGCCAGCTCCCTAATTAGCGGGACCGTCTCCTACGAGCAGTACTTC
>TRBV5-1|TRBJ1-1|-|14|-
CASSFQGLNTEAFF
TGCGCCAGCAGCTTTCAGGGCCTCAACACTGAAGCTTTCTTT
>TRBV11-2|TRBJ1-5|-|13|-
CASSLALGQPQHF
TGTGCCAGCAGCTTAGCCCTAGGCCAGCCCCAGCATTTT
>TRBV28|TRBJ2-1|-|14|-
CASSPSGTYNEQFF
TGTGCCAGCAGTCCCAGCGGAACCTACAATGAGCAGTTCTTC
>TRBV28|TRBJ1-4|-|17|-
CASSQQAPRATNEKLFF
TGTGCCAGCAGCCAACAGGCTCCTCGAGCAACTAATGAAAAACTGTTTTTT
>TRBV6-1|TRBJ1-2|many|13|TRBD1
CASSEGQGASYTF
TGTGCCAGCAGTGAAGGACAGGGTGCTAGCTACACCTTC
>TRBV27|TRBJ1-2|-|15|-
CASSLSRQGGYGYTF
TGTGCCAGCAGTTTAAGTAGGCAGGGAGGGTATGGCTACACCTTC
>TRBV5-6|TRBJ2-7|-|15|TRBD2
CASSLGPSGPSGQYF
TGTGCCAGCAGCTTGGGTCCTAGCGGGCCTTCGGGGCAGTACTTC
>TRBV6-6|TRBJ1-2|-|15|-
CASGPRGAIRGGYTF
TGTGCCAGCGGCCCCCGGGGGGCCATCCGGGGTGGCTACACCTTC
>TRBV28|TRBJ1-3|-|17|-
CASSYPRDTLSGNTIYF
TGTGCCAGCAGCTATCCCCGGGACACCCTTTCTGGAAACACCATATATTTT
>TRBV3-1/TRBV3-2|TRBJ2-2|-|19|-
CASSQDRRMIASGTGELFF
TGTGCCAGCAGCCAAGATCGGCGGATGATAGCGTCGGGCACCGGGGAGCTGTTTTTT
>TRBV11-2|TRBJ2-7|-|18|-
CASRLTSSAVSGTYEQYF
TGTGCCAGCAGGCTAACGAGCTCCGCGGTGAGCGGAACCTACGAGCAGTACTTC
>TRBV19|TRBJ2-7|-|14|-
CASSIGQGSYEQYF
TGTGCCAGTAGTATTGGGCAGGGGAGCTACGAGCAGTACTTC
>TRBV7-9|TRBJ1-5|few|14|TRBD1
CASSSGQGDQPQHF
TGTGCCAGCAGCTCAGGACAGGGCGATCAGCCCCAGCATTTT
>TRBV4-3|TRBJ1-4|-|14|-
CASSQGESNEKLFF
TGCGCCAGCAGCCAGGGAGAATCTAATGAAAAACTGTTTTTT
>TRBV23-1|TRBJ2-7|-|13|TRBD2
CASRAAGRGRWNF
TGCGCCAGCAGGGCGGCAGGGAGGGGAAGATGGAACTTC
>TRBV27|TRBJ2-7|-|15|TRBD1
CASSSARQGPYEQYF
TGTGCCAGCAGTTCTGCCCGACAGGGCCCCTACGAGCAGTACTTC
>TRBV6-5|TRBJ1-6|-|15|TRBD1
CASYRSGTDNSPLHF
TGTGCCAGCTATCGCTCCGGGACAGACAATTCACCCCTCCACTTT
>TRBV14|TRBJ2-7|-|14|TRBD2
CASPSGGAVGEQYF
TGTGCCAGCCCTAGCGGGGGGGCCGTGGGCGAGCAGTACTTC
>TRBV5-1|TRBJ1-6|-|16|TRBD1
CASSLAPGQGNSPLHF
TGCGCCAGCAGCTTGGCCCCGGGACAGGGGAATTCACCCCTCCACTTT